These 26 T cell receptor beta chains were sequenced from one sample in a study of cutaneous CD30+ T cell lymphoproliferative disorder and hepatitis E. Profiled with immunoSEQ multiplex PCR; TCRdb holds only in-frame clones, not every one. The table shows around 7,000 clones, with around 70% occurring only once. Sequencing was carried out using blood. The receptors shown here come from a human donor with a cutaneous T cell lymphoproliferative disorder associated with hepatitis E virus.

This clone has only a few counts. The chain uses TRBV19 and TRBJ2-3; possibly TRBD1 for D (5 bases). Trimming pared 3 bases from V and 4 bases from J, leaving 14 bases between. This CDR3 has 15 amino acids. From germline, CDR1 is LNHDA and CDR2 SQIVND (reference sequence). The CDR3 DNA follows: TGTGCCAGTAGTATTAACCAGGGTTTCGCAGATACGCAGTATTTT. Translating gives CASSINQGFADTQYF.

The genes are TRBV5-6 and TRBJ1-1, with D tentatively TRBD1 (5 bases). The CDR3 runs to 13 residues. The germline V gene encodes CDR1 SGHDT and CDR2 YYEEEE. V lost 1 base to trimming and J lost 4 bases, with 8 bases between them. DNA for the CDR3: TGTGCCAGCAGCTTGCGGGGGGGCACTGAAGCTTTCTTT. Translated: CASSLRGGTEAFF.

The gene calls are TRBV7-2 and TRBJ2-7; D unresolved. Germline values: CDR1 SGHTA, CDR2 FQGNSA. The CDR3 loop spans 12 amino acids. The ends were cut back, 4 bases at V and 5 bases at J, with 9 bases in the middle. The chain's CDR3 is CASSSLRDEQYF. The CDR3 nucleotides read TGTGCCAGCAGCTCGCTAAGGGACGAGCAGTACTTC.

V usage is TRBV6-1 and J usage is TRBJ2-1; D not resolved. V lost 1 base and J lost 4, with 11 bases in between. From germline, CDR1 is MNHNS and CDR2 SASEGT. This CDR3 spans 15 amino acids. CDR3 nucleotide sequence: TGTGCCAGCAGTGAAGGAGTATTGGTTTACAATGAGCAGTTCTTC. Amino acid sequence: CASSEGVLVYNEQFF.

In its sample, this clone was seen a few times. The V gene is TRBV5-5, the J gene TRBJ2-2; tentatively, D is TRBD1 (5 bases). V dropped 1 base and J dropped 4 bases, with 11 bases sitting between them. CDR1 and CDR2 from the germline V gene are SGHKS and YYEKEE (reference sequence). This CDR3 is 15 amino acids long. CDR3 sequence reads: CASSLTHGATGELFF. For the CDR3, the DNA is TGTGCCAGCAGCTTGACTCATGGGGCCACCGGGGAGCTGTTTTTT.

The J gene is TRBJ2-1, the V gene TRBV7-8; D tentatively fits TRBD1 or TRBD2 (6 bases each). V shed 1 base and J shed 9 bases, with 16 bases lying between them. CDR1 is SGHVS, CDR2 FQNEAQ, per germline. CDR3 size: 15 residues. This chain's CDR3 is CASSLVGLGGPEQFF. As DNA, the CDR3 is TGTGCCAGCAGCTTAGTCGGGCTGGGGGGCCCTGAGCAGTTCTTC.

This chain uses TRBV4-1 with TRBJ1-4; 10 nucleotides match TRBD1. Germline lookup yields CDR1 MGHRA and CDR2 YSYEKL. The CDR3 extends over 16 amino acids. With 2 bases clipped from V and 8 bases from J, the junction kept 8 bases outside the gene matches. The CDR3 nucleotides are TGCGCCAGCAGCCAACCTGACAGGGGGCTAAGGGAAAAACTGTTTTTT. Protein: CASSQPDRGLREKLFF.

This CDR3 reads CASSPHWGVGYTF. CDR3 nucleotide sequence: TGTGCCAGCAGCCCCCATTGGGGGGTGGGCTACACCTTC. The chain links TRBV7-2 to TRBJ1-2; tentatively, D is TRBD1 (5 bases). The CDR3 length is 13 residues. Germline-derived CDR1 and CDR2 are SGHTA and FQGNSA. Trimming removed 5 bases from V and 8 bases from J, with 15 bases in between.

The gene calls are TRBV5-1 and TRBJ1-1; D is unresolved. The CDR3 spans 13 residues. Germline CDR1 reads SGHRS; CDR2 reads YFSETQ. The ends were cut back, 3 bases at V and 4 bases at J, with 10 bases in the middle. CDR3 in DNA: TGCGCCAGCAGCTGGGCTGAGGGCACTGAAGCTTTCTTT. Translated, it gives CASSWAEGTEAFF.

The V and J genes are TRBV7-9 and TRBJ1-2; TRBD1 aligns across 11 bases. Germline V gene sequence: CDR1 SEHNR, CDR2 FQNEAQ (reference sequence). This CDR3 has 14 residues. J lost 4 bases, V lost 3 bases, and 1 base had no gene match. CDR3 amino acids: CASSLGQGVYGYTF. CDR3 in DNA: TGTGCCAGCAGCTTGGGACAGGGGGTCTATGGCTACACCTTC.

The V and J genes are TRBV4-3 and TRBJ1-2, with D uncertain. CDR1 is LGHNA, CDR2 YSLEER, per germline. The CDR3 contains 15 residues. V shed 0 bases and J shed 4 bases, with 12 bases lying between them. CDR3 region: CASSQDHFLRYGYTF. CDR3 in DNA: TGCGCCAGCAGCCAAGACCATTTCCTGCGCTATGGCTACACCTTC.

A remark on this clone: Because the CDR3's place on the DNA is in doubt, the DNA is left out and the CDR3 is given as listed by TCRdb. This sequence joins TRBV21-1 and TRBJ2-7; the D call in the table, TRBD2, was not verified against the DNA. TRBV21-1 is marked as a pseudogene. Including both end residues, the CDR3 is 15 amino acids long. The CDR3 reads CASIQRWGEGNEQYF.

This clone was counted once. The chain has TRBV28 and TRBJ1-1, with 8 bases matching TRBD1. This CDR3 is 18 amino acids long. Losses at the gene ends were 8 bases for V and 2 bases for J; bases not matched to a gene: 19. Germline assignment: CDR1 MDHEN and CDR2 SYDVKM. CDR3 sequence: CASSATSMWDRPNTEAFF. The CDR3, as DNA: TGTGCCAGCTCCGCCACCTCAATGTGGGACAGGCCAAACACTGAAGCTTTCTTT.

The chain carries TRBV10-3 and TRBJ1-1, with 8 bases aligning to TRBD1. CDR1 and CDR2 from the germline V gene are ENHRY and SYGVKD. The V segment lost 4 bases and the J segment 0 bases; nucleotides outside the gene matches: 13. The CDR3 sequence is 18 residues long. The CDR3 here is CAISGQTGETLMNTEAFF. The CDR3 region has the DNA TGTGCCATCAGTGGGCAGACAGGGGAAACCCTCATGAACACTGAAGCTTTCTTT.

This clone was detected once. The chain recombines TRBV19 with TRBJ2-7; a possible D gene is TRBD2 (5 bases). There are 13 residues in the CDR3. V was trimmed by 5 bases and J by 6 bases, leaving 14 bases between them. Germline-derived CDR1 and CDR2 are LNHDA and SQIVND (reference sequence). CDR3 sequence: CASSQVLGSEQYF. CDR3 DNA: TGTGCCAGTAGTCAAGTCCTAGGGAGCGAGCAGTACTTC.

This clone was picked up a small number of times. The chain couples TRBV4-1 to TRBJ2-7, with D unclear. Germline CDR1 is MGHRA and CDR2 is YSYEKL. V gave up 0 bases and J gave up 2 bases, with 5 bases separating them. The CDR3 sequence is 13 residues long. CDR3 sequence (DNA): TGCGCCAGCAGCCAAGATCGGACCTACGAGCAGTACTTC. Amino acid sequence: CASSQDRTYEQYF.

V gene TRBV5-1 combines with J gene TRBJ2-5; unclear D gene. The CDR3 contains 15 residues. The V end lost 7 bases, the J end lost 1 base, and 17 bases lay between the germline ends. Germline values: CDR1 SGHRS, CDR2 YFSETQ. CDR3 nucleotide sequence: TGCGCCAGCGGTCAGATAGACTTTCTCCAAGAGACCCAGTACTTC. Its translation: CASGQIDFLQETQYF.

This chain uses TRBV28 with TRBJ2-1, with 9 nucleotides matching TRBD1. J was trimmed by 8 bases and V by 1 base; bases with no gene match: 6. Germline V gene data show CDR1 as MDHEN and CDR2 as SYDVKM. CDR3 length: 15 residues. The CDR3 DNA sequence: TGTGCCAGCAGTTTATACAGGGGGCAGGTGGATGAGCAGTTCTTC. This sequence encodes CASSLYRGQVDEQFF.

The chain uses TRBV4-3 and TRBJ1-1, with 8 bases fitting TRBD1. Germline values: CDR1 LGHNA, CDR2 YSLEER. This CDR3 region has 14 residues. J lost 4 bases, V lost 6 bases, and 7 bases had no gene match. CDR3 in amino acids: CASRRDRGVTEAFF. Written as DNA, the CDR3 is TGCGCCAGCAGACGTGACAGGGGTGTCACTGAAGCTTTCTTT.

The chain carries TRBV2 and TRBJ1-5, with D hard to call. The CDR3 runs 16 residues. Germline V gene lookup returns CDR1 SNHLY and CDR2 FYNNEI. Trimming removed 2 bases from V and 0 bases from J, with 11 bases in between. The CDR3 DNA is TGTGCCAGCAGTGAATCTTTGCTGTATAGCAATCAGCCCCAGCATTTT. This sequence encodes CASSESLLYSNQPQHF.

The V call is TRBV11-2, the J call TRBJ2-2, with D unclear. In germline, CDR1 is SGHAT, CDR2 FQNNGV. V shed 4 bases and J shed 2 bases, with 5 bases lying between them. CDR3 length: 13 residues. The CDR3 bases are TGTGCCAGCAGCTCCGCCAACACCGGGGAGCTGTTTTTT. Protein sequence: CASSSANTGELFF.

This chain connects TRBV5-6 to TRBJ2-2, with 10 bases aligning to TRBD2. The CDR3 is 16 amino acids. With 4 bases clipped from V and 0 bases from J, the junction kept 3 bases outside the gene matches. Per the germline V gene, CDR1 is SGHDT and CDR2 is YYEEEE. In nucleotides, the CDR3 is TGTGCCAGCAGCCTACTAGCGGGAACGAACACCGGGGAGCTGTTTTTT. Protein sequence: CASSLLAGTNTGELFF.

This chain uses TRBV6-5 with TRBJ1-5; possible D gene TRBD1, 5 bases. V dropped 6 bases and J dropped 6 bases, with 18 bases sitting between them. This CDR3 is built from 15 residues. In germline, CDR1 is MNHEY, CDR2 SVGAGI. The CDR3, as DNA: TGTGCCAGCAGGCCCCGTCTCGGGGGGATTCAGCCCCAGCATTTT. This translates into CASRPRLGGIQPQHF.

The chain recombines TRBV30 with TRBJ1-5; D might be TRBD1 (6 bases). Trimming took 4 bases from V and 0 from J, leaving 13 bases between them. CDR1 is GTSNPN, CDR2 SVGIG, per germline (reference sequence). This CDR3 comprises 15 residues. In nucleotides, the CDR3 is TGTGCCTGGACCCCCCGGGGGCATAGCAATCAGCCCCAGCATTTT. Its translation is CAWTPRGHSNQPQHF.

The V gene is TRBV19, the J gene TRBJ2-3; D uncertain. CDR1 is LNHDA, CDR2 SQIVND, per germline (reference sequence). V was shortened by 8 bases and J by 6 bases, with 18 bases between the two germline ends. The CDR3 loop spans 14 amino acids. In DNA, the CDR3 is TGTGCCAGTGGTTTTAATAGACGACCGGATACGCAGTATTTT. Translation: CASGFNRRPDTQYF.

The V gene is TRBV10-3, the J gene TRBJ1-2, with TRBD1 as a possible D gene (6 bases). The V and J ends lost 6 bases and 7 bases respectively, with 12 bases between them. Germline CDR1 is ENHRY and CDR2 is SYGVKD. This CDR3 spans 12 amino acids. CDR3 coding DNA: TGTGCCATCAGAACAGGGACTCTTGGCTACACCTTC. This codes for CAIRTGTLGYTF.